This TCR beta chain was captured by sequencing in a study of response to subunit inactivated influenza vaccine. Study-wide findings and caveats: Each seasonal flu vaccination may recruit only limited new T cells, authors suggested.

TCRdb itself ran the RT-PCR reads through MiXCR, one entry per CDR3 protein. The sample contains more than 400,000 distinct CDR3 sequences, roughly 9.8% of which appear only once. This clonotype was observed at least ten times. Its antigen is unidentified. The sequencing here drew on PBMCs from blood, taken 40 to 50 days after vaccination. The source is a man aged 45-60 years who received an inactivated influenza vaccine.

CDR3 amino acids: CASSRNLLAVSYNEQFF. Here the CDR3 DNA reads TGTGCCAGCAGCCGGAACCTCCTAGCGGTGTCCTACAATGAGCAGTTCTTC. The chain links TRBV5-5 to TRBJ2-1, with 7 positions matching TRBD2. This CDR3 region has 17 residues. CDR1 SGHKS and CDR2 YYEKEE come from the germline V gene (reference sequence). Trimming removed 4 bases from V and 1 base from J; junction bases left unmatched: 11.